This T cell receptor (beta chain) was sequenced for a study of graft-versus-host responses after intestinal transplantation. In regard to this clone: The antigen remains unidentified.

The CDR3 runs to 14 residues. J lost 3 bases, V lost 5 bases, and 5 bases had no gene match. CDR1 and CDR2 from the germline V gene are MDHEN and SYDVKM. Clones were sequenced by immunoSEQ multiplex PCR, and TCRdb holds only the in-frame ones, with some missing. The sample consists of about 92,000 clones, around nine tenths of them appearing once. J is TRBJ1-1 and V is TRBV28; 8 bases match TRBD1. Sequencing used unstimulated CD8+ T cells sorted from spleen or lymph node cells, obtained before intestinal transplant. The TCR sequence derives from a human donor who received an intestinal transplant. In DNA form, the CDR3 reads TGTGCCAGCAGTATGGACAGGGCGGACACTGAAGCTTTCTTT. It encodes CASSMDRADTEAFF.